This entry is about one T cell receptor (beta chain). Its cognate antigen has yet to be identified. No much larger clone exists at a distance of one base, and base qualities are not known. The data derive from a study of blood T cells in healthy people across ages (dated by TCRdb to the mid-2010s). At the level of the whole study: In model experiments, template switching captured about one uniquely barcoded TCR beta cDNA molecule for every two T cells. The study measured age-related changes in TCR beta repertoire diversity using deep sequencing normalized with unique cDNA molecular identifiers. Donors were grouped into four age groups: young (average approximately 15 years), middle-aged (under 40), aged (roughly 62) and long-lived (just over 80). Using the same blood draw, the study looked at two additional independent replicas of 1 million unique cDNA reads for two donors, one aged 18 to 30 and the other aged 80 or older.

The study at large found these results: Compared with the aged group, the long-lived group had more naive CD4+ T cells, fewer expanded clones and increased TCR diversity, a pattern suggesting age selection. Because donor CMV infection status was unknown, age-related changes in expanded clonotypes were potentially confounded. There was a strong correlation between observed TCR beta diversity and the percentage of naive T cells measured by flow cytometry. As age increased, observed TCR beta diversity per million T cells dropped in a roughly linear way, and a significant reduction was already evident by age 40. Conclusive comparison of naive and antigen-experienced compartments was prevented by the profiling of bulk unsorted PBMCs. Estimates of total diversity based on one million sequenced T cells were regarded as lower bounds and as underestimates.

Donors were 35 to 40 systemically healthy Caucasian individuals from Russia aged roughly 6 to 95 years. Roughly 11 milliliters of peripheral blood were drawn from each donor into EDTA-treated Vacutainer tubes. Ficoll-Paque density-gradient centrifugation was used to isolate PBMCs, with at least 7 million obtained per sample. Trizol reagent was used to extract total RNA from PBMCs, with at least 5.5 micrograms per sample. Naive CD45RAhigh/CD27high T cell percentages were measured by flow cytometry on a PBMC aliquot from every donor. CDR1 DFQATT and CDR2 SNEGSKA are derived from the germline V gene (reference sequence). Measured from the cysteine to the phenylalanine, the CDR3 is 14 residues long. Solely the CDR3 DNA is kept, with 42 bases framed from the first base. Compared with germline, V lacks 6 bases and J lacks 1 base; bases without a gene match: 7. Libraries were constructed by 5' RACE. Sequencing used an Illumina HiSeq 2500. A second PCR of about 7 to 12 cycles was run with a J-beta primer mix and a sample-barcoded 5' primer. A unique molecular identifier was introduced onto each TCR beta cDNA molecule by a template-switch 5' adaptor carrying 12 random nucleotides. Each sample yielded at least 2.5 million CDR3-containing paired-end reads. All of the RNA was converted into first-strand cDNA using the Mint cDNA synthesis kit, with a TRBC-specific oligonucleotide serving as the primer. All cDNA was treated with uracil-DNA glycosylase and then went through a first 18-cycle PCR with the universal primers M1SS and BC2_uni_R. The published analysis was carried out like this. For normalization, 1 million high-quality reads, each with a distinct molecular identifier, were randomly selected from each sample. Instead of being binned into consensus sequences, reads with shared molecular identifiers were discarded. CDR3 identification, clonotype clustering and error correction used MiTCR with a Q25 quality threshold and the strictest error-elimination algorithm. A nonparametric unseen species model using Euler transformation provided a lower-bound estimate of total TCR beta diversity. TCRdb applied fastp at Q25 and MiXCR to the public reads, then kept only in-frame beta chains. CDR3 protein sequences are deduplicated, and each keeps its most common genes and DNA. In this record, the V and J calls reflect TCRdb's handling and not the investigators' own analysis. The sample has fewer than 600,000 distinct CDR3 sequences on record, about 28% of them singletons. Of the sample, 3.6% is held by the ten largest clones.

These same data were also listed under a study on T cells of mothers and their children. Looking at the second paper: Nine systemically healthy Caucasian individuals served as donors, namely three mothers together with their six children. cDNA synthesis consumed the entire amount of extracted RNA, loaded at approximately 1.4 ug RNA in each 15 ul reaction. In the second PCR, the M1S primer introduced both the sample barcodes and 2-4 random nucleotides. Over 9 million TCR beta CDR3 reads came from each mother, compared with some 3.1 million reads from each child. In both related and unrelated pairs, thymic selection shapes the output of TCR recombination in a similar way, with inherited differences having only a minor effect. Normalized repertoire overlap in related mother-child pairs was always slightly higher than in unrelated mother-child pairs, but the difference was never significant. No persistent microchimeric T cell clones were detected, at a sensitivity of 90 to 100 clones per million clonotypes. To look for features that set related mother-child pairs apart from unrelated individuals, the researchers ran deep NGS to compare the TCR beta repertoires of mothers and children. On average, the children were roughly 11 +/- 4 years old, while the mothers were 40 +/- 4 years old. Libraries were sequenced on Illumina HiSeq 2000 with 100+100 nt paired-end reads after adapter ligation with NEBNext reagents. To prevent cross-contamination, the mother and child libraries were prepared one month apart and sequenced in separate runs. Between roughly 500,000 and 2,300,000 distinct TCR beta clonotypes were identified per donor. Naive TCR beta clonotypes were estimated from low-frequency clonotypes matched to each donor's FACS-determined naive share, without sorting.

Sequencing used blood. The sequence was collected from a boy aged 2 to 9 in good health. The sequence joins TRBV20-1 to TRBJ1-1; 8 nucleotides in the junction match TRBD1. The bases are TGCAGTGCCCGGGACAGGCTAACGAACACTGAAGCTTTCTTT. It codes for CSARDRLTNTEAFF.